The 20 T cell receptor beta chains below all came from one sample that was sequenced in a study of identifying expanded T cells in peripheral blood (dated by TCRdb to the late 2010s). The library was produced with the immunoSEQ multiplex PCR assay. TCRdb obtained this table from immuneACCESS and retained in-frame rearrangements with V and J assigned. These tables miss some clones; where compared with another copy, unresolved V genes account for less than half of the shortfall, and the remainder is unexplained. The sample table shows 60,000 to 80,000 clones, and under 90% are seen once. The top ten clones comprise about 3.3% of the sample. The sequencing input was blood. These receptors were collected from a person aged 18-70 years in good health.

The rearrangement uses TRBV4-1 and TRBJ2-2; possibly TRBD2 for D (6 bases). CDR1 is MGHRA, CDR2 YSYEKL, per germline. The CDR3 has 18 amino acids. V was cut by 2 bases and J by 2 bases, with 18 bases left in between. The CDR3 region is CASSQRGPGLINTGELFF. The DNA of the CDR3 is TGCGCCAGCAGCCAAAGGGGCCCGGGACTCATAAACACCGGGGAGCTGTTTTTT.

The V gene is TRBV28, the J gene TRBJ2-3, with D possibly matching TRBD2 (6 bases). This CDR3 has 16 amino acids. Germline CDR1 MDHEN, CDR2 SYDVKM. V shed 2 bases and J shed 3 bases, with 15 bases lying between them. CDR3 protein: CASSLVAWGETDTQYF. Here the CDR3 DNA reads TGTGCCAGCAGTTTAGTTGCCTGGGGGGAAACAGATACGCAGTATTTT. The full variable domain, completed using reference TRBV28 and TRBJ2-3, is DVKVTQSSRYLVKRTGEKVFLECVQDMDHENMFWYRQDPGLGLRLIYFSYDVKMKEKGDIPEGYSVSREKKERFSLILESASTNQTSMYLCASSLVAWGETDTQYFGPGTRLTVL.

As for this clone: Relative to the germline gene, one junction end is altered; a read error may explain this. The genes are TRBV6-1 and TRBJ2-7, with D possibly being TRBD1 or TRBD2 (5 bases each). Germline V gives CDR1 MNHNS, CDR2 SASEGT. The CDR3 covers 11 residues. The CDR3 nucleotides are TGTGCCAGCAGTGAATCGGGGACGGCACACTTC. It is translated as CASSESGTAHF.

The chain uses TRBV7-2 and TRBJ1-6; D gene unclear. V lost 3 bases and J lost 7, with 10 bases in between. This CDR3 has 14 amino acids. The V gene's germline CDR1 is SGHTA and CDR2 FQGNSA. The chain's CDR3 is CASSFIGRNSPLHF. The CDR3 bases are TGTGCCAGCAGCTTCATCGGGAGGAATTCACCCCTCCACTTT.

This rearrangement joins TRBV19 to TRBJ2-5; possible D gene TRBD2, 6 bases. The CDR3 is made up of 15 amino acids. Looked up from germline, CDR1 is LNHDA and CDR2 is SQIVND (reference sequence). V gave up 5 bases and J gave up 4 bases, with 17 bases separating them. Written as DNA, the CDR3 is TGTGCCAGTAGTCTGTCCCCGGGAGAGTTAGAGACCCAGTACTTC. Its protein product is CASSLSPGELETQYF.

The chain links TRBV12-2 to TRBJ1-4. TRBV12-2 is an annotated pseudogene. This CDR3 is built from 17 residues. CDR3 nucleotides: TGTGCAAGTCGCTTAGCGCTGTGGAGGGCAACTAATGAAAAACTGTTTTTT. Its translation: CASRLALWRATNEKLFF.

The V call is TRBV5-6, the J call TRBJ2-5, with D possibly being TRBD2 (5 bases). The V gene lost 1 base and the J gene lost 0 bases, with 7 bases spanning the gap. CDR3 length: 14 residues. Per the germline V gene, CDR1 is SGHDT and CDR2 is YYEEEE. This CDR3 is CASSLIAYQETQYF. For the CDR3, the DNA is TGTGCCAGCAGCTTGATAGCGTACCAAGAGACCCAGTACTTC. Using reference TRBV5-6 and TRBJ2-5 for the parts outside the CDR3, the full variable domain is DAGVTQSPTHLIKTRGQQVTLRCSPKSGHDTVSWYQQALGQGPQFIFQYYEEEERQRGNFPDRFSGHQFPNYSSELNVNALLLGDSALYLCASSLIAYQETQYFGPGTRLLVL.

The chain employs TRBV6-5 and TRBJ2-7; possible D gene TRBD1, 8 bases. V shed 9 bases and J shed 7 bases, with 22 bases lying between them. CDR3 length equals 14 residues. The V gene's germline CDR1 is MNHEY and CDR2 SVGAGI. The CDR3 nucleotides are TGTGCCAGTTGGTACAGGGGGGGTTCGGGTGAGCAGTACTTC. Protein sequence: CASWYRGGSGEQYF.

The chain is built from TRBV7-2 and TRBJ2-1, with 8 bases matching TRBD2. Germline assignment: CDR1 SGHTA and CDR2 FQGNSA. J gave up 5 bases and V 5 bases, and 5 bases lay outside the gene matches. The CDR3 runs to 14 residues. This CDR3 is CASSPRLANNEQFF. In DNA form, the CDR3 reads TGTGCCAGCAGCCCACGACTAGCGAACAATGAGCAGTTCTTC.

Only a few counts were recorded for this clone. The chain is built from TRBV28 and TRBJ1-3; D uncertain. Germline lookup yields CDR1 MDHEN and CDR2 SYDVKM. Trimming left V 5 bases short and J 0 bases short, with 14 bases between. The CDR3 spans 16 residues. Here the CDR3 reads CASSPWTVDSGNTIYF. In nucleotides, the CDR3 is TGTGCCAGCAGTCCCTGGACTGTTGACTCTGGAAACACCATATATTTT.

V usage is TRBV6-1 and J usage is TRBJ1-1, with D tentatively TRBD1 (6 bases). Trimming took off 8 bases at V and 0 bases at J, with 13 bases between the two ends. Per the germline V gene, CDR1 is MNHNS and CDR2 is SASEGT. CDR3 size: 14 residues. CDR3 in DNA: TGTGCCAGCGCCGTCCGGACAGTGAACACTGAAGCTTTCTTT. Translating gives CASAVRTVNTEAFF.

The chain couples TRBV2 to TRBJ1-2; possibly TRBD1 for D (6 bases). The CDR3 runs to 12 residues. The germline gives CDR1 SNHLY, CDR2 FYNNEI. V lost 10 bases to trimming and J lost 1 base, with 10 bases between them. CDR3 sequence: CATGQNNYGYTF. The CDR3 region has the DNA TGTGCCACTGGACAGAATAACTATGGCTACACCTTC.

A few counts support this clone. The gene calls are TRBV6-5 and TRBJ2-7; TRBD1 aligns across 9 bases. The CDR3 sequence is 13 residues long. The germline V gene has CDR1 MNHEY and CDR2 SVGAGI. Trimming took 6 bases from V and 4 from J; bases not matched to a gene: 4. CDR3 residues: CASSRDREYEQYF. CDR3 DNA sequence: TGTGCCAGCAGCAGGGACAGGGAGTACGAGCAGTACTTC.

J is TRBJ1-6 and V is TRBV7-2, with 7 bases that match TRBD1. The V segment lost 5 bases and the J segment 9 bases; nucleotides outside the gene matches: 10. The V gene's germline CDR1 is SGHTA and CDR2 FQGNSA. This CDR3 comprises 15 residues. CDR3: CASSQDRAGGSPLHF. The CDR3 nucleotides read TGTGCCAGCAGCCAAGACAGGGCCGGAGGTTCACCCCTCCACTTT. Variable domain in full (rest from reference TRBV7-2 and TRBJ1-6): GAGVSQSPSNKVTEKGKDVELRCDPISGHTALYWYRQSLGQGLEFLIYFQGNSAPDKSGLPSDRFSAERTGGSVSTLTIQRTQQEDSAVYLCASSQDRAGGSPLHFGNGTRLTVT.

The J gene is TRBJ2-3, the V gene TRBV4-3; weak D call: TRBD2 (6 bases). Trimming shortened V by 0 bases and J by 3 bases, and 10 bases separated the two germline ends. The length of the CDR3 is 15 residues. Germline CDR1 and CDR2: LGHNA and YSLEER. The CDR3 sequence is CASSQDKLATDTQYF. DNA of the CDR3: TGCGCCAGCAGCCAAGATAAACTAGCAACAGATACGCAGTATTTT.

The CDR3 sequence: CASRAGTGGTDTQYF. CDR3 DNA: TGTGCCAGTAGAGCCGGGACAGGGGGCACAGATACGCAGTATTTT. This chain uses TRBV19 with TRBJ2-3, with TRBD1 matching 10 bases. The germline CDR1 and CDR2 sequences are LNHDA and SQIVND (reference sequence). V gave up 6 bases and J gave up 1 base; unmatched junction bases: 4. The CDR3 is 15 amino acids.

The chain's CDR3 is CASSPSGTPQETQYF. CDR3 in DNA: TGTGCCAGCAGTCCCAGTGGGACTCCTCAAGAGACCCAGTACTTC. V gene TRBV28 combines with J gene TRBJ2-5; D perhaps matches TRBD2 (6 bases). Germline V gene lookup returns CDR1 MDHEN and CDR2 SYDVKM. Trimming cost V 5 bases and J 2 bases, with 15 bases left between them. CDR3 length: 15 residues.

Concerning this clone: The sample contains more than one DNA sequence encoding this CDR3. The chain links TRBV6-5 to TRBJ2-5; D gene unclear. This CDR3 comprises 13 residues. V lost 3 bases and J lost 4, with 9 bases in between. Germline V gene data show CDR1 as MNHEY and CDR2 as SVGAGI. DNA of the CDR3: TGTGCCAGCAGTTATTCGGACGGAGAGACCCAGTACTTC. Translated, it gives CASSYSDGETQYF.

The chain couples TRBV6-5 to TRBJ1-1, with D unclear. Germline CDR1 MNHEY, CDR2 SVGAGI. V was clipped by 5 bases and J by 1 base, with 8 bases between them. There are 13 residues in the CDR3. Here the CDR3 DNA reads TGTGCCAGCAGTGGCGGAGGGAACACTGAAGCTTTCTTT. It encodes CASSGGGNTEAFF.

The chain has TRBV6-5 and TRBJ1-2; D remains unclear. Trimming removed 6 bases at V and 6 bases at J, with 17 bases between. The length of the CDR3 is 14 residues. Germline V gene data show CDR1 as MNHEY and CDR2 as SVGAGI. The CDR3 DNA follows: TGTGCCAGCAGCCCCGGTTGGGGAAGCGATGGCTACACCTTC. Translated: CASSPGWGSDGYTF.